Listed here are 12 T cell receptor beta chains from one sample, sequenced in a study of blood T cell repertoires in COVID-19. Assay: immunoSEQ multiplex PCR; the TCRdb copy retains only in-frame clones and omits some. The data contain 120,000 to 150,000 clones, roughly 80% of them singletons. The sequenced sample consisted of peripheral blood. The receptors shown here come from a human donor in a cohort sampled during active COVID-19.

CDR3 loop: CASSFGGGYNSPLHF. The CDR3 DNA follows: TGTGCCAGCAGTTTTGGGGGGGGATATAATTCACCCCTCCACTTT. The genes are TRBV27 and TRBJ1-6, with D perhaps TRBD1 (5 bases). This CDR3 has 15 residues. Trimming shortened V by 3 bases and J by 4 bases, and 10 bases separated the two germline ends. CDR1 and CDR2 (germline): MNHEY, SMNVEV (reference sequence).

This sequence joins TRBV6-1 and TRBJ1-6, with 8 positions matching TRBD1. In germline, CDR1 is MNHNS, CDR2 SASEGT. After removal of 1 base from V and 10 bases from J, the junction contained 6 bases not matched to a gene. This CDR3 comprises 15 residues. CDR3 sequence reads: CASSEVETGASPLHF. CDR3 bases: TGTGCCAGCAGTGAAGTTGAGACAGGGGCCTCACCCCTCCACTTT.

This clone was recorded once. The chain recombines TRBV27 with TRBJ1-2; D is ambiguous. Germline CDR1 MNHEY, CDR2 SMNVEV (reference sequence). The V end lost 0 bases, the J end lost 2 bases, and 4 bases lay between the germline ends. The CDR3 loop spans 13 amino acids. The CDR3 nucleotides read TGTGCCAGCAGTTTATCCAGAAACTATGGCTACACCTTC. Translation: CASSLSRNYGYTF.

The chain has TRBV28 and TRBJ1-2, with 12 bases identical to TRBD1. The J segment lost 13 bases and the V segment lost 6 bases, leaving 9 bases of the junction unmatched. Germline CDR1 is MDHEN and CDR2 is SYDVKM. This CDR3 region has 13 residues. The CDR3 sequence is CASSLGGQGAVTF. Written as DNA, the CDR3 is TGTGCCAGCAGCCTAGGGGGACAGGGGGCGGTCACCTTC.

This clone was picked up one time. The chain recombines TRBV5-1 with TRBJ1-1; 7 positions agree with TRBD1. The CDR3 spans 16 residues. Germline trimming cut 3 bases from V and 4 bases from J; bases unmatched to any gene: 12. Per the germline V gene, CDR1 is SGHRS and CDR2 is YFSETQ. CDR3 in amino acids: CASSSARGVGTTEAFF. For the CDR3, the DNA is TGCGCCAGCAGCTCGGCCAGGGGGGTGGGAACCACTGAAGCTTTCTTT. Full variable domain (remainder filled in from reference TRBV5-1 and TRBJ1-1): KAGVTQTPRYLIKTRGQQVTLSCSPISGHRSVSWYQQTPGQGLQFLFEYFSETQRNKGNFPGRFSGRQFSNSRSEMNVSTLELGDSALYLCASSSARGVGTTEAFFGQGTRLTVV.

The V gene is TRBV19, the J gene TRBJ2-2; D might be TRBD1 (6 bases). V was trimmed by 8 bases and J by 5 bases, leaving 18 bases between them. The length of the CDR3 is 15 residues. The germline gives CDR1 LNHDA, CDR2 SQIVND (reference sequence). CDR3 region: CASSLGQIGTGELFF. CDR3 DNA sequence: TGTGCCAGTTCACTTGGACAGATAGGAACCGGGGAGCTGTTTTTT. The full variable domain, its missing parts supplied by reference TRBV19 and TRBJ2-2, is DGGITQSPKYLFRKEGQNVTLSCEQNLNHDAMYWYRQDPGQGLRLIYYSQIVNDFQKGDIAEGYSVSREKKESFPLTVTSAQKNPTAFYLCASSLGQIGTGELFFGEGSRLTVL.

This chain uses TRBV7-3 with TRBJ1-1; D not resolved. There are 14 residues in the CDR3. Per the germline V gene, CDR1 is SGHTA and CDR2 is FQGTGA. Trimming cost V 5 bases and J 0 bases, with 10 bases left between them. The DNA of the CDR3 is TGTGCCAGCAGCGCCGGACTGATGAACACTGAAGCTTTCTTT. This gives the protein CASSAGLMNTEAFF.

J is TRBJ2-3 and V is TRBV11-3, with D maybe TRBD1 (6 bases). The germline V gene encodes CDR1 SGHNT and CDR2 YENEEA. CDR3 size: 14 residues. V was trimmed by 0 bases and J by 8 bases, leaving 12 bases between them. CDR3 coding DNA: TGTGCCAGCAGCTTAGATCCAGCCAGGGGTACGCAGTATTTT. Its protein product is CASSLDPARGTQYF.

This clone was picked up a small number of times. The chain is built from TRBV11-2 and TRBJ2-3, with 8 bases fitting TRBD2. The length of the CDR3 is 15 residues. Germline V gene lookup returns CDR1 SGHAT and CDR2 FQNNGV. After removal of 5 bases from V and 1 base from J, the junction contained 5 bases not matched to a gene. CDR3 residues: CASSRSGGGTDTQYF. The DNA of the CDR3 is TGTGCCAGCAGCCGCAGCGGGGGAGGCACAGATACGCAGTATTTT.

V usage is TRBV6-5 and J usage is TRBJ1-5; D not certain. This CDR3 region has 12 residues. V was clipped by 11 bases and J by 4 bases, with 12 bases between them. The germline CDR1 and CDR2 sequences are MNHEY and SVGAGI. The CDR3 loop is CASGRRNQPQHF. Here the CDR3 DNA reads TGTGCCTCGGGGAGGAGAAATCAGCCCCAGCATTTT.

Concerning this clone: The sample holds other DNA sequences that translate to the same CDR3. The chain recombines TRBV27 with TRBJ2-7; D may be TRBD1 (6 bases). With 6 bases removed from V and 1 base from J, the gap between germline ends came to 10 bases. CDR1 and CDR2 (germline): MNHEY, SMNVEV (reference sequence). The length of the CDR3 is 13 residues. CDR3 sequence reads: CASRRRGSYEQYF. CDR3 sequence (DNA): TGTGCCAGCAGAAGAAGGGGGTCCTACGAGCAGTACTTC.

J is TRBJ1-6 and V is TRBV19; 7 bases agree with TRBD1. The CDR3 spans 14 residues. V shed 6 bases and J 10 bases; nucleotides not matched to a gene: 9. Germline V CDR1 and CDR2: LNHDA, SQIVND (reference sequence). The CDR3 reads CASRSRDRPSPLHF. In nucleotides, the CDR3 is TGTGCCAGTAGATCCCGGGACAGACCCTCACCCCTCCACTTT.